One sample yielded the 2 T cell receptor beta chains listed below, sequenced in a study of CD8 T cells in Susac syndrome. With random hexamers, reverse transcription was performed on roughly 0.45 to 1 ug of RNA. TCRdb ran MiXCR on the immunoSEQ multiplex PCR reads and lists one entry per CDR3 protein. This table holds about 26,000 distinct CDR3 sequences, 94% found once. The material sequenced was CD8+ T cells from PBMCs. Every receptor here comes from a human donor in good health.

The chain recombines TRBV10-3 with TRBJ1-2; D perhaps matches TRBD1 (6 bases). Germline assignment: CDR1 ENHRY and CDR2 SYGVKD. The CDR3 spans 17 residues. V lost 2 bases to trimming and J lost 1 base, with 17 bases between them. CDR3 amino acids: CAISEPDGRGHNYGYTF. CDR3 DNA: TGTGCCATCAGTGAGCCAGATGGCAGGGGTCATAACTATGGCTACACCTTC.

This chain uses TRBV9 with TRBJ1-1, with D uncertain. Per germline, CDR1 SGDLS and CDR2 YYNGEE. The germline V and J ends were trimmed by 0 bases and 0 bases, with 3 bases remaining between them. The CDR3 covers 13 residues. The DNA for the CDR3 is TGTGCCAGCAGCGTAGTAGTGAACACTGAAGCTTTCTTT. Translated, it gives CASSVVVNTEAFF.